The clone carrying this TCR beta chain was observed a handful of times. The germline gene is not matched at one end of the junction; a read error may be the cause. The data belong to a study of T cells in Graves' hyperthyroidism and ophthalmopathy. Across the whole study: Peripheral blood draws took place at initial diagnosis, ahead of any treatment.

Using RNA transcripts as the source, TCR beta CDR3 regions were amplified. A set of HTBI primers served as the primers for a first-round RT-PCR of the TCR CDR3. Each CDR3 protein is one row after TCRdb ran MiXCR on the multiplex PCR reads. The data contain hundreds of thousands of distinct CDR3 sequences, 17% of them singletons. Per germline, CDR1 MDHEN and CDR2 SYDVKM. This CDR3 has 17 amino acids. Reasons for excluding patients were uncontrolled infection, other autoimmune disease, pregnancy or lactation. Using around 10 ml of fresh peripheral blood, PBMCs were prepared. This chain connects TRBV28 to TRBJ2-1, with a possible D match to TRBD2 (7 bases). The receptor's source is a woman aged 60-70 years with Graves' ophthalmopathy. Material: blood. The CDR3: CASRLGGERAMDNEQFF. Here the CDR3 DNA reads TGTGCCAGCCGTTTAGGGGGGGAGCGGGCGATGGACAATGAGCAGTTCTTC.